This TCR beta chain was retrieved from a study of molecular identifiers for immune sequencing clone quantification. This clonotype was recorded many times. Its antigen is not known. Using a CD8+CD4-CCR7+CD45RA+ phenotype, naive CD8 T cells were sorted. Findings of the study overall: Barcode sharing among identical TCR molecules could make large clones appear smaller. Whereas naive cells kept under 1% of molecules in clones above 20 RNA copies, such clones held over 98% in effectors.

Methods described previously, with TCR primers listed, were used for bulk TCR libraries. TCRdb re-called the PCR reads with MiXCR, one entry per CDR3 protein. Of approximately 54,000 distinct CDR3 sequences listed, 20% to 25% are singletons. Germline V gene data show CDR1 as SGHDT and CDR2 as YYEEEE. There are 12 residues in the CDR3. V dropped 4 bases and J dropped 10; count of bases not matched to a gene: 6. This chain uses TRBV5-6 with TRBJ2-3, with 7 bases identical to TRBD2. The sample taken for sequencing was naive CD8+ T cells from blood, with Jurkat cell RNA spiked in. The sample's subset: FACS-sorted CD8+CD4-CCR7+CD45RA+ naive T cells. The receptor comes from a human donor in good health. Some libraries in this study had Jurkat cell RNA spiked in. The CDR3 is CASSPGLVPQYF. CDR3 coding DNA: TGTGCCAGCAGCCCTGGACTAGTTCCGCAGTATTTT.